Below are 21 T cell receptor beta chains sequenced from a single sample in a study of blood T cell repertoires in COVID-19. Libraries were prepared by immunoSEQ multiplex PCR; TCRdb keeps only in-frame clonotypes and omits some of them. Among fewer than 75,000 clones listed, approximately 75% were seen once. Sequencing used peripheral blood. The receptors here all came from a woman aged 55-70 years with acute or convalescent COVID-19.

V is TRBV19 and J is TRBJ1-5; 9 bases align to TRBD1. Germline V gives CDR1 LNHDA, CDR2 SQIVND (reference sequence). V was clipped by 4 bases and J by 4 bases; unmatched bases: 5. CDR3 size: 15 residues. The CDR3 sequence is CASSTTGGPNQPQHF. CDR3 in DNA: TGTGCCAGTAGTACGACAGGGGGACCGAATCAGCCCCAGCATTTT.

This clone was counted a few times. This sequence joins TRBV5-1 and TRBJ1-2, with 11 nucleotides matching TRBD1. The germline CDR1 and CDR2 sequences are SGHRS and YFSETQ. The junction had 5 bases not matched to a gene; V was cut back by 3 bases and J by 4 bases. The CDR3 runs to 15 residues. The CDR3 DNA reads as TGCGCCAGCAGCTCCGGACAGGGGGCGGTCTATGGCTACACCTTC. As protein: CASSSGQGAVYGYTF.

The rearrangement uses TRBV5-1 and TRBJ2-5; D is unclear. CDR3 size: 14 residues. The V gene lost 0 bases and the J gene lost 3 bases, with 9 bases spanning the gap. Germline V lookup: CDR1 SGHRS, CDR2 YFSETQ. The CDR3 sequence is CASSLVGAEETQYF. The DNA for the CDR3 is TGCGCCAGCAGCTTGGTCGGCGCGGAAGAGACCCAGTACTTC.

The chain combines TRBV11-3 with TRBJ2-1, with 7 bases that match TRBD2. From germline, CDR1 is SGHNT and CDR2 YENEEA. The CDR3 has 15 amino acids. V was pared by 3 bases and J by 2 bases, with 4 bases of the junction left unmatched. CDR3 nucleotide sequence: TGTGCCAGCAGCTTGGCCGGACTAGCCTACAATGAGCAGTTCTTC. Residues: CASSLAGLAYNEQFF.

This clone was picked up a small number of times. The J gene is TRBJ2-7, the V gene TRBV3-1 (or the pseudogene TRBV3-2); D is undetermined. The germline gives CDR1 LGHDT, CDR2 YNNKEL (reference sequence). This CDR3 is 14 amino acids long. V gave up 1 base and J gave up 6 bases, with 13 bases separating them. The CDR3 coding sequence is TGTGCCAGCAGCCAAGTGTCTGGGCCGACCGAGCAGTACTTC. Translated, it gives CASSQVSGPTEQYF.

This clone was seen more than once but under ten times. This chain joins TRBV19 and TRBJ2-1; 8 bases map to TRBD2. J gave up 2 bases and V 0 bases, and 6 bases lay outside the gene matches. The CDR3 totals 17 residues. From germline, CDR1 is LNHDA and CDR2 SQIVND (reference sequence). CDR3 sequence reads: CASSIDRGSGAYNEQFF. The CDR3 region has the DNA TGTGCCAGTAGTATAGATCGGGGTAGCGGGGCCTACAATGAGCAGTTCTTC.

The chain has TRBV5-1 and TRBJ2-1; 7 nucleotides line up with TRBD1. Germline CDR1 reads SGHRS; CDR2 reads YFSETQ. CDR3 length: 16 amino acids. After removal of 0 bases from V and 1 base from J, the junction contained 4 bases not matched to a gene. The CDR3 loop reads CASSLGQGLSYNEQFF. For the CDR3, the DNA is TGCGCCAGCAGCTTGGGACAGGGCCTATCCTACAATGAGCAGTTCTTC.

This clone was counted only a few times. The chain has TRBV7-9 and TRBJ1-1, with 10 positions matching TRBD1. This CDR3 has 15 amino acids. Trimming cost V 5 bases and J 3 bases; bases outside gene matches: 6. The germline CDR1 and CDR2 sequences are SEHNR and FQNEAQ (reference sequence). CDR3 loop: CASSGWGQGHTEAFF. The CDR3 DNA reads TGTGCCAGCAGCGGATGGGGACAGGGGCACACTGAAGCTTTCTTT.

This clone was observed a few times. The CDR3 DNA is TGTGCCAGCAGCAGGACAGGACCGAACACTGAAGCTTTCTTT. This gives the protein CASSRTGPNTEAFF. The J gene is TRBJ1-1, the V gene TRBV7-3; 7 nucleotides align to TRBD1. V was clipped by 5 bases and J by 1 base; unmatched bases: 4. The germline V gene has CDR1 SGHTA and CDR2 FQGTGA. CDR3 length: 14 amino acids.

This chain joins TRBV6-2 or TRBV6-3 and TRBJ2-3; possible D gene TRBD2, 5 bases. CDR1 is MNHEY, CDR2 SVGEGT, per germline. The CDR3 extends over 12 amino acids. V dropped 6 bases and J dropped 6 bases, with 10 bases sitting between them. This CDR3 is CASSPLGDTQYF. CDR3 in DNA: TGTGCCAGCAGCCCACTAGGGGATACGCAGTATTTT.

This chain uses TRBV6-5 with TRBJ1-2, with 9 bases aligning to TRBD1. CDR1 MNHEY and CDR2 SVGAGI come from the germline V gene. This CDR3 has 15 amino acids. J was trimmed by 4 bases and V by 4 bases; bases with no gene match: 7. The CDR3, as DNA: TGTGCCAGCAGTTCGATATCGACAGGGGGCTATGGCTACACCTTC. The encoded protein is CASSSISTGGYGYTF.

This clone has a handful of counts. The V and J genes are TRBV9 and TRBJ1-1; 7 bases fit TRBD1. After removal of 3 bases from V and 1 base from J, the junction contained 0 bases not matched to a gene. This CDR3 has 13 amino acids. Germline V gene lookup returns CDR1 SGDLS and CDR2 YYNGEE. DNA of the CDR3: TGTGCCAGCAGCGAGGGGGCGAACACTGAAGCTTTCTTT. Its protein is CASSEGANTEAFF.

The chain is built from TRBV11-2 and TRBJ2-3; a weak D match, TRBD2 (7 bases). The V gene lost 5 bases and the J gene lost 3 bases, with 12 bases spanning the gap. Germline V lookup: CDR1 SGHAT, CDR2 FQNNGV. The CDR3 length is 14 residues. CDR3 DNA: TGTGCCAGCAGCGGAAGGGGGGGAACAGATACGCAGTATTTT. Amino acids: CASSGRGGTDTQYF.

This chain connects TRBV6-5 to TRBJ2-4; 7 positions agree with TRBD1. Germline V gives CDR1 MNHEY, CDR2 SVGAGI. Trimming at V came to 4 bases and at J to 9 bases, leaving 9 bases not matched to a gene. The CDR3 loop spans 14 amino acids. CDR3 amino acids: CASSSPGTASIQYF. CDR3 bases: TGTGCCAGCAGTTCCCCGGGGACAGCCAGCATTCAGTACTTC.

The chain carries TRBV18 and TRBJ2-2; perhaps TRBD1 as D (5 bases). Germline CDR1 reads KGHSH; CDR2 reads LQKENI. The CDR3 sequence is 14 residues long. V was clipped by 4 bases and J by 4 bases, with 10 bases between them. This chain's CDR3 is CASSHDSFTGELFF. CDR3 DNA: TGTGCCAGCTCACACGACAGCTTCACCGGGGAGCTGTTTTTT. Supplemented by reference TRBV18 and TRBJ2-2, the full variable domain reads NAGVMQNPRHLVRRRGQEARLRCSPMKGHSHVYWYRQLPEEGLKFMVYLQKENIIDESGMPKERFSAEFPKEGPSILRIQQVVRGDSAAYFCASSHDSFTGELFFGEGSRLTVL.

This rearrangement joins TRBV19 to TRBJ1-5; 7 bases agree with TRBD1. CDR1 and CDR2 from the germline V gene are LNHDA and SQIVND (reference sequence). V lost 8 bases, J lost 5 bases, and 12 bases stayed unmatched. The CDR3 contains 15 residues. This chain's CDR3 is CASSDEDRDHQPQHF. In nucleotides, the CDR3 is TGTGCCAGTTCTGACGAAGACAGGGACCATCAGCCCCAGCATTTT.

The J gene is TRBJ1-6, the V gene TRBV5-5, with 8 bases matching TRBD1. There are 14 residues in the CDR3. CDR1 is SGHKS, CDR2 YYEKEE, per germline (reference sequence). J gave up 7 bases and V 6 bases, and 6 bases lay outside the gene matches. The CDR3 spells CASNSQGANSPLHF. The CDR3 bases are TGTGCCAGCAACTCGCAGGGGGCGAATTCACCCCTCCACTTT.

This clone has a handful of counts. As DNA, the CDR3 is TGTGCCAGCAGTTACTTAGCGGGTTTCACAGATACGCAGTATTTT. This sequence encodes CASSYLAGFTDTQYF. The chain combines TRBV6-5 with TRBJ2-3; 7 nucleotides line up with TRBD2. The length of the CDR3 is 15 residues. The ends lost 1 base at V and 2 bases at J; junction bases unmatched: 3. Germline V gives CDR1 MNHEY, CDR2 SVGAGI.

This chain links TRBV3-1 (or the pseudogene TRBV3-2) with TRBJ2-7, with D possibly TRBD2 on 6 matching bases. Germline V gives CDR1 LGHDT, CDR2 YNNKEL (reference sequence). Between the trimmed V and J ends, which lost 0 bases and 0 bases, there was a span of 15 bases. The length of the CDR3 is 17 residues. CDR3 sequence (DNA): TGTGCCAGCAGCCAAGAATTTTCGGGACTGGCCTCCTACGAGCAGTACTTC. It yields the protein CASSQEFSGLASYEQYF.

The V call is TRBV29-1, the J call TRBJ1-2; D remains ambiguous. V lost 0 bases and J 2 bases, leaving 10 bases between the germline ends. Germline V gene lookup returns CDR1 SQVTM and CDR2 ANQGSEA. This CDR3 has 14 residues. The DNA for the CDR3 is TGCAGCGTTGAAGATCCGGAAGCGAACTATGGCTACACCTTC. Translated, it gives CSVEDPEANYGYTF. Full variable domain (rest looked up from reference TRBV29-1 and TRBJ1-2): SAVISQKPSRDICQRGTSLTIQCQVDSQVTMMFWYRQQPGQSLTLIATANQGSEATYESGFVIDKFPISRPNLTFSTLTVSNMSPEDSSIYLCSVEDPEANYGYTFGSGTRLTVV.

The genes are TRBV11-2 and TRBJ1-3, with 10 nucleotides matching TRBD1. V was pared by 8 bases and J by 0 bases, with 7 bases of the junction left unmatched. The CDR3 has 16 amino acids. In germline, CDR1 is SGHAT, CDR2 FQNNGV. CDR3 DNA: TGTGCCAGCTCCTCCGGGACAGGGGCCTCTGGAAACACCATATATTTT. Amino acids: CASSSGTGASGNTIYF.